The rows below give T cell receptor beta chains drawn from one sample of a study of cytomegalovirus exposure and HLA in healthy donors. Assay used: immunoSEQ multiplex PCR; TCRdb lists only in-frame clones, some missing. This sample has under 200,000 clones, with 89% found just once. Source material: PBMCs. Receptors originate from a woman aged 18-29 years in good health and CMV-seropositive. CDR3s include the opening cysteine and the closing phenylalanine or tryptophan. Each record gives: D gene, clone size, V gene, J gene, CDR3 DNA, CDR3 protein. The D gene is left open where the match is weak. The size entry is marked missing in some rows and otherwise reads once, few, many or a size class.

.	.	TRBV5-1	TRBJ2-2	TGCGCCAGCAGCCCGGGACAGAACACCGGGGAGCTGTTTTTT	CASSPGQNTGELFF
.	.	TRBV11-2	TRBJ2-7	TGTGCCAGCAGCTTATTTACGGGGAACTACGAGCAGTACTTC	CASSLFTGNYEQYF
.	.	TRBV30	TRBJ1-4	TGTGCCTGGAGTGTGGAAAGGGGGAATGAAAAACTGTTTTTT	CAWSVERGNEKLFF
TRBD1	.	TRBV7-9	TRBJ1-2	TGTGCCAGCAGCTCTGCGGGGACAGACTATGGCTACACCTTC	CASSSAGTDYGYTF
TRBD2	.	TRBV7-2	TRBJ2-3	TGTGCCAGCAGCAGCACTAGCGGCACAGATACGCAGTATTTT	CASSSTSGTDTQYF
.	.	TRBV19	TRBJ2-4	TGTGCCAGTAGTATGACTCTGGACAACAACATTCAGTACTTC	CASSMTLDNNIQYF
TRBD1	.	TRBV6-6	TRBJ1-5	TGTGCCAGCAGTCTACGAGACAGGGGGGTTCAGCCCCAGCATTTT	CASSLRDRGVQPQHF
TRBD2	once	TRBV28	TRBJ2-7	TGTGCCAGCTTAGGGACTAGCGGAAAATACGAGCAGTACTTC	CASLGTSGKYEQYF
.	.	TRBV7-9	TRBJ2-1	TGTGCCAGCAGCTTACGAGAGGGAATCAATGAGCAGTTCTTC	CASSLREGINEQFF
.	.	TRBV29-1	TRBJ2-7	TGCAGCGTTGCTTCAGGGGCCGAGCAGTACTTC	CSVASGAEQYF
.	.	TRBV11-2	TRBJ1-1	TGTGCCAGCAGCCCCATCATGAACACTGAAGCTTTCTTT	CASSPIMNTEAFF
.	.	TRBV5-1	TRBJ1-2	TGCGCCAGCAGCCCAACCCAGGGCAGAGACTATGGCTACACCTTC	CASSPTQGRDYGYTF
.	few	TRBV6-4	TRBJ1-1	TGTGCCAGCAGTGTGGTACGGGACACTGAAGCTTTCTTT	CASSVVRDTEAFF
TRBD1	.	TRBV6-1	TRBJ2-5	TGTGCCAGCAGTGGGGAAGGGGGCGAGTGGAAAGAGACCCAGTACTTC	CASSGEGGEWKETQYF
TRBD2	.	TRBV5-1	TRBJ2-3	TGCGCCAGCAGCTTGGGCGGGAGTACAGATACGCAGTATTTT	CASSLGGSTDTQYF
.	.	TRBV7-8	TRBJ2-3	TGTGCCAGCAGCCGTTGGTCAGGCACAGATACGCAGTATTTT	CASSRWSGTDTQYF
.	.	TRBV18	TRBJ2-5	TGTGCCAGCTCACCAATGGCAGAAGAGACCCAGTACTTC	CASSPMAEETQYF
TRBD1	.	TRBV11-3	TRBJ1-1	TGTGCCAGCAGCTTCTCGGGACAGGGGGGCACTGAAGCTTTCTTT	CASSFSGQGGTEAFF
TRBD1	.	TRBV4-1	TRBJ1-5	TGCGCCAGCAGCCAAGTATGGACAGGCGATCAGCCCCAGCATTTT	CASSQVWTGDQPQHF
TRBD2	.	TRBV7-9	TRBJ2-3	TGTGCCAGCAGCTTAGTCCAGCGGGGGACGGATACGCAGTATTTT	CASSLVQRGTDTQYF
.	.	TRBV11-2	TRBJ1-2	TGTGCCAGCAGCTTAGGAAGTGGGACAAGGCGGGATGGCTACACCTTC	CASSLGSGTRRDGYTF
TRBD1	.	TRBV28	TRBJ2-7	TGTGCCAGCAGCAGAGGGTGGGGACAGGAACCCTACGAGCAGTACTTC	CASSRGWGQEPYEQYF
TRBD1	.	TRBV5-6	TRBJ1-2	TGTGCCAGCAGAATAACCGGGACAGGGGTATATGGCTACACCTTC	CASRITGTGVYGYTF
TRBD1	.	TRBV5-1	TRBJ2-2	TGCGCCAGCAGCGTTTCCCTCCAGGGGGCAAACACCGGGGAGCTGTTTTTT	CASSVSLQGANTGELFF
TRBD2	.	TRBV6-5	TRBJ2-7	TGTGCCAGCAGTTACTCCTCTGGCGGGAGTCCCTACGAGCAGTACTTC	CASSYSSGGSPYEQYF
.	.	TRBV25-1	TRBJ2-1	TGTGCCAGCAGTGAATCGACAGGATACTTTCACAATGAGCAGTTCTTC	CASSESTGYFHNEQFF